Below are 28 T cell receptor beta chains sequenced from a single sample in a study of blood T cell repertoires in COVID-19. Assay: immunoSEQ multiplex PCR; the TCRdb copy retains only in-frame clones and omits some. Altogether 150,000 or so clones are present, 70% to 85% being singletons, with the ten largest covering 20% to 25%. The source material was peripheral blood. The receptors were sampled from a woman older than 75 with acute or convalescent COVID-19.

The chain joins TRBV4-2 to TRBJ2-1, with D unclear. The CDR3 consists of 15 residues. V lost 0 bases, J lost 3 bases, and 9 bases lay in between. CDR1 and CDR2 (germline): LGHNA, YNFKEQ. CDR3 protein: CASSQDPDYYNEQFF. CDR3 in DNA: TGTGCCAGCAGCCAAGATCCAGATTACTACAATGAGCAGTTCTTC.

This chain links TRBV6-5 with TRBJ2-1; possibly TRBD2 for D (6 bases). Per germline, CDR1 MNHEY and CDR2 SVGAGI. The CDR3 runs 15 residues. V lost 7 bases and J lost 4, with 17 bases in between. The CDR3 DNA follows: TGTGCCAGCACTCCGGGGTTAGCGGCTTACAATGAGCAGTTCTTC. It yields the protein CASTPGLAAYNEQFF.

The chain couples TRBV7-9 to TRBJ2-7, with 7 bases that match TRBD1. Germline lookup yields CDR1 SEHNR and CDR2 FQNEAQ (reference sequence). CDR3 length equals 14 residues. V gave up 2 bases and J gave up 5 bases; unmatched junction bases: 6. DNA of the CDR3: TGTGCCAGCAGCTTATTCACAGGGGAAGACGAGCAGTACTTC. This gives the protein CASSLFTGEDEQYF.

Comment on this clone: The junction does not match germline at one end; this may be a read error. V and J are TRBV2 and TRBJ2-6; a possible D gene is TRBD1 (5 bases). The CDR3 spans 15 residues. Germline V gene sequence: CDR1 SNHLY, CDR2 FYNNEI. CDR3 nucleotides: TGTGCCAGCAGTTATACCAGCCCTGGGGCCAACATCCTGACTTTC. Translating it yields CASSYTSPGANILTF.

DNA for the CDR3: TGTGCCAGCTCACCCTTGACCAGCCTAGTCACCGGGGAGCTGTTTTTT. Protein product: CASSPLTSLVTGELFF. The chain couples TRBV18 to TRBJ2-2; no definite D call. Germline-derived CDR1 and CDR2 are KGHSH and LQKENI. The CDR3 totals 16 residues. V was shortened by 3 bases and J by 4 bases, with 15 bases between the two germline ends.

This clone showed up just a few times. V usage is TRBV4-1 and J usage is TRBJ1-1; D is ambiguous. Trimming stripped 0 bases from V and 3 bases from J, with 8 bases between. Germline V gene lookup returns CDR1 MGHRA and CDR2 YSYEKL. This CDR3 spans 14 amino acids. In nucleotides, the CDR3 is TGCGCCAGCAGCCAAGATGGCAGATACACTGAAGCTTTCTTT. It codes for CASSQDGRYTEAFF.

This clone appeared a single time. The chain couples TRBV9 to TRBJ2-2; 8 bases align to TRBD2. Germline trimming cut 5 bases from V and 4 bases from J; bases unmatched to any gene: 7. This CDR3 has 15 residues. Looked up from germline, CDR1 is SGDLS and CDR2 is YYNGEE. The CDR3, as DNA: TGTGCCAGCAGGAAAGCGGGAGCCACCACCGGGGAGCTGTTTTTT. Translating it yields CASRKAGATTGELFF.

CDR3 protein: CSVGGSPYNEQFF. DNA for the CDR3: TGCAGCGTTGGCGGGAGTCCCTACAATGAGCAGTTCTTC. This chain uses TRBV29-1 with TRBJ2-1, with TRBD2 identical over 7 bases. This CDR3 comprises 13 residues. Losses at the gene ends were 4 bases for V and 2 bases for J; bases not matched to a gene: 2. Per germline, CDR1 SQVTM and CDR2 ANQGSEA.

The chain uses TRBV27 and TRBJ1-5; a weak D match, TRBD1 (6 bases). The CDR3 spans 13 residues. Germline-derived CDR1 and CDR2 are MNHEY and SMNVEV (reference sequence). V was shortened by 5 bases and J by 1 base, with 6 bases between the two germline ends. CDR3 DNA sequence: TGTGCCAGCAGTGGACAGAGCAATCAGCCCCAGCATTTT. Residues: CASSGQSNQPQHF.

The CDR3 nucleotides are TGTGCCAGCAGTTGGGACAGGGGGAACTATGGCTACACCTTC. Amino acid sequence: CASSWDRGNYGYTF. The chain joins TRBV2 to TRBJ1-2; 11 bases align to TRBD1. Germline assignment: CDR1 SNHLY and CDR2 FYNNEI. The length of the CDR3 is 14 residues. J lost 2 bases, V lost 5 bases, and 1 base had no gene match.

This clone was detected a few times. The chain carries TRBV11-2 and TRBJ2-1; 11 bases map to TRBD2. V gave up 2 bases and J gave up 10 bases; unmatched junction bases: 13. CDR1 and CDR2 (germline): SGHAT, FQNNGV. This CDR3 is 17 amino acids long. The CDR3 here is CASSLRGGETSGKEQFF. The CDR3 nucleotides read TGTGCCAGCAGCTTACGTGGGGGCGAGACTAGCGGGAAAGAGCAGTTCTTC.

This clone was observed at least ten times. The V gene is TRBV27, the J gene TRBJ1-6; TRBD1 matches 8 bases. In germline, CDR1 is MNHEY, CDR2 SMNVEV (reference sequence). This CDR3 spans 15 amino acids. With 6 bases clipped from V and 10 bases from J, the junction kept 11 bases outside the gene matches. The CDR3 nucleotides are TGTGCCAGCAGCCAAACCGGACAGGGTCGGTCACCCCTCCACTTT. Protein: CASSQTGQGRSPLHF.

The rearrangement uses TRBV4-3 and TRBJ1-1; unclear D gene. The CDR3 contains 14 residues. Trimming took 1 base from V and 5 from J, leaving 11 bases between them. Germline V CDR1 and CDR2: LGHNA, YSLEER. The CDR3 sequence: CASSQASSKTEAFF. In nucleotides, the CDR3 is TGCGCCAGCAGCCAAGCGAGTTCGAAGACTGAAGCTTTCTTT.

This chain connects TRBV7-9 to TRBJ2-2, with 9 bases identical to TRBD2. V was clipped by 6 bases and J by 6 bases; unmatched bases: 11. CDR1 SEHNR and CDR2 FQNEAQ come from the germline V gene (reference sequence). The CDR3 is made up of 16 amino acids. The CDR3 region has the DNA TGTGCCAGCAGGCCCCGGACTAGCGCCACCGCCGGGGAGCTGTTTTTT. Protein sequence: CASRPRTSATAGELFF.

The genes are TRBV6-6 and TRBJ1-3, with D tentatively TRBD1 (5 bases). The CDR3 has 12 amino acids. CDR1 and CDR2 (germline): MNHNY, SVGAGI (reference sequence). V was shortened by 8 bases and J by 2 bases, with 7 bases between the two germline ends. In DNA, the CDR3 is TGTGCCAGCGGAGGGGCTGGAAACACCATATATTTT. It codes for CASGGAGNTIYF.

This chain's CDR3 is CASSQFTGGRYNEQFF. The DNA of the CDR3 is TGCGCCAGCAGCCAATTTACGGGAGGGCGTTACAATGAGCAGTTCTTC. The J gene is TRBJ2-1, the V gene TRBV4-1; 8 bases match TRBD2. CDR1 is MGHRA, CDR2 YSYEKL, per germline. V lost 2 bases to trimming and J lost 4 bases; unmatched junction nucleotides: 7. This CDR3 is built from 16 residues.

V usage is TRBV4-1 and J usage is TRBJ2-7; perhaps TRBD2 as D (6 bases). Germline assignment: CDR1 MGHRA and CDR2 YSYEKL. The V end was cut by 3 bases, the J end by 2 bases, with 14 bases between. CDR3 length equals 15 residues. The CDR3 is CASSQAGLGPYEQYF. The DNA for the CDR3 is TGCGCCAGCAGCCAGGCGGGACTGGGACCCTACGAGCAGTACTTC.

The rearrangement joins TRBV11-2 to TRBJ2-2; D might be TRBD2 (6 bases). Germline V gene sequence: CDR1 SGHAT, CDR2 FQNNGV. V was shortened by 0 bases and J by 10 bases, with 15 bases between the two germline ends. The length of the CDR3 is 15 residues. The CDR3, as DNA: TGTGCCAGCAGCTTAGAGGGAGGTCCTTTTAAGGAGCTGTTTTTT. Translating gives CASSLEGGPFKELFF. The full variable domain, in which reference TRBV11-2 and TRBJ2-2 provide the parts outside the CDR3, is EAGVAQSPRYKIIEKRQSVAFWCNPISGHATLYWYQQILGQGPKLLIQFQNNGVVDDSQLPKDRFSAERLKGVDSTLKIQPAKLEDSAVYLCASSLEGGPFKELFFGEGSRLTVL.

V is TRBV7-9 and J is TRBJ2-2; 8 positions agree with TRBD1. Germline CDR1 reads SEHNR; CDR2 reads FQNEAQ (reference sequence). V shed 1 base and J 7 bases; nucleotides not matched to a gene: 2. The CDR3 is 14 residues long. The CDR3 reads CASSLDRGNGELFF. For the CDR3, the DNA is TGTGCCAGCAGCTTAGACAGGGGGAACGGGGAGCTGTTTTTT.

The CDR3 loop reads CASSLLGLENHNEQFF. DNA for the CDR3: TGCGCCAGCAGCTTGTTGGGACTAGAAAATCACAATGAGCAGTTCTTC. The chain links TRBV5-1 to TRBJ2-1; 8 bases are a match to TRBD2. The CDR3 spans 16 residues. The V segment lost 1 base and the J segment 5 bases; nucleotides outside the gene matches: 8. Germline CDR1 and CDR2: SGHRS and YFSETQ.

The J gene is TRBJ2-7, the V gene TRBV29-1; 12 bases line up with TRBD2. The CDR3 length is 15 residues. CDR1 and CDR2 (germline): SQVTM, ANQGSEA. The trim removed 6 bases at V and 0 bases at J, leaving 6 bases unmatched. Here the CDR3 reads CSVTSGSADSYEQYF. DNA of the CDR3: TGCAGCGTGACTAGCGGGAGTGCCGACTCCTACGAGCAGTACTTC.

CDR3 region: CASGLAGKEQYF. Here the CDR3 DNA reads TGTGCTAGTGGTTTGGCGGGGAAGGAGCAGTACTTC. This chain uses TRBV12-5 with TRBJ2-7; possibly TRBD2 for D (5 bases). Germline CDR1 is LGHNT and CDR2 is FRNRAP. This CDR3 region has 12 residues. V was trimmed by 1 base and J by 7 bases, leaving 8 bases between them.

This clone was observed once. The chain recombines TRBV5-1 with TRBJ2-1; 8 bases are shared with TRBD2. The CDR3 sequence is 15 residues long. The V gene end was trimmed by 4 bases and the J gene end by 6 bases; junction bases not matched to a gene: 9. CDR1 and CDR2 (germline): SGHRS, YFSETQ. The CDR3, as DNA: TGCGCCAGCAGCCCGGGGGCGGGAGGTTCCAATGAGCAGTTCTTC. It yields the protein CASSPGAGGSNEQFF. The variable domain in full, with the rest retrieved from reference TRBV5-1 and TRBJ2-1, is KAGVTQTPRYLIKTRGQQVTLSCSPISGHRSVSWYQQTPGQGLQFLFEYFSETQRNKGNFPGRFSGRQFSNSRSEMNVSTLELGDSALYLCASSPGAGGSNEQFFGPGTRLTVL.

This chain links TRBV4-3 with TRBJ1-1; no definite D call. The length of the CDR3 is 15 residues. Germline lookup yields CDR1 LGHNA and CDR2 YSLEER. With 4 bases removed from V and 1 base from J, the gap between germline ends came to 13 bases. CDR3 DNA sequence: TGCGCCAGCAGCCCGGGGTTATGGGCGAACACTGAAGCTTTCTTT. It encodes CASSPGLWANTEAFF.

The chain employs TRBV18 and TRBJ2-2; 9 bases are shared with TRBD1. Germline V gene lookup returns CDR1 KGHSH and CDR2 LQKENI. The CDR3 spans 15 residues. Trimming cost V 5 bases and J 4 bases; bases outside gene matches: 5. The CDR3 coding sequence is TGTGCCAGCTCAGAACAGGGGGCCGGCACCGGGGAGCTGTTTTTT. Amino acid sequence: CASSEQGAGTGELFF.

Only a few counts were recorded for this clone. This chain uses TRBV27 with TRBJ2-2; TRBD2 matches 8 bases. Germline assignment: CDR1 MNHEY and CDR2 SMNVEV (reference sequence). With 6 bases clipped from V and 3 bases from J, the junction kept 6 bases outside the gene matches. The CDR3 is 15 amino acids. The CDR3 loop reads CASRETSAYTGELFF. The CDR3, as DNA: TGTGCCAGCAGGGAGACTAGCGCCTACACCGGGGAGCTGTTTTTT.

The chain combines TRBV5-6 with TRBJ2-1; possible D gene TRBD1, 6 bases. V lost 4 bases, J lost 7 bases, and 15 bases lay in between. Germline CDR1 and CDR2: SGHDT and YYEEEE. CDR3 size: 14 residues. The CDR3, as DNA: TGTGCCAGCAGCGACCTTACAGGGTTGAATGAGCAGTTCTTC. It codes for CASSDLTGLNEQFF.

This chain uses TRBV30 with TRBJ1-5; TRBD1 is a possible D gene (6 bases). From germline, CDR1 is GTSNPN and CDR2 SVGIG (reference sequence). There are 14 residues in the CDR3. The V end lost 3 bases, the J end lost 0 bases, and 9 bases lay between the germline ends. CDR3 sequence (DNA): TGTGCCTGGAGGACAGGCAATAGCAATCAGCCCCAGCATTTT. The encoded protein is CAWRTGNSNQPQHF.